A selection of T cell receptor beta chains follows, all from one sample in a study of blood T cells in healthy people across ages. TCRdb processed the 5' RACE reads anew with MiXCR; each CDR3 protein has one entry. This sample yields around 990,000 distinct CDR3 sequences, of which approximately 26% are seen a single time; around 0.75% belongs to the top ten. These same data were also listed under a study on T cells of mothers and their children.

Sequences were obtained from blood. Receptors were obtained from a girl aged 2 to 10 in good health. Each CDR3 is given with its conserved first and last residue. A D gene is named only where the DNA matches it firmly. Clone size, where shown, is once, few, many, or a class for clones that have expanded.

>TRBV7-2|few|TRBJ2-1|TRBD2
CASSHGTTNNEQFF
TGTGCCAGCAGCCACGGGACTACAAACAATGAGCAGTTCTTC
>TRBV29-1|many|TRBJ2-3|-
CSVRNPIVRGGTDTQYF
TGCAGCGTTCGAAACCCGATCGTCAGGGGAGGGACAGATACGCAGTATTTT
>TRBV7-2|-|TRBJ1-1|-
CASSLSLQGEAFF
TGTGCCAGCAGCCTATCACTTCAGGGAGAAGCTTTCTTT
>TRBV5-1|-|TRBJ2-1|-
CASSQTLQGNEQFF
TGCGCCAGCAGCCAGACATTACAGGGAAATGAGCAGTTCTTC
>TRBV6-2/TRBV6-3|few|TRBJ1-2|TRBD1
CASSGRDRDYGYTF
TGTGCCAGCAGCGGCCGGGACAGGGACTATGGCTACACCTTC
>TRBV19|-|TRBJ2-5|-
CASKQGAAETQYF
TGTGCCAGTAAGCAAGGGGCGGCGGAGACCCAGTACTTC
>TRBV29-1|once|TRBJ2-7|-
CSVEERAGLGYEQYF
TGCAGCGTTGAAGAGAGGGCGGGACTGGGCTACGAGCAGTACTTC
>TRBV5-6|-|TRBJ1-5|-
CASSSMDQPQHF
TGTGCCAGCAGCTCGATGGATCAGCCCCAGCATTTT
>TRBV6-2/TRBV6-3|-|TRBJ2-5|-
CASSLPDRRFQETQYF
TGTGCCAGTTCTTTACCCGACAGACGTTTCCAAGAGACCCAGTACTTC
>TRBV5-1|few|TRBJ2-5|TRBD2
CASSRPVGLAEEETQYF
TGCGCCAGCAGCCGACCCGTGGGACTAGCGGAGGAAGAGACCCAGTACTTC
>TRBV6-5|-|TRBJ1-2|-
CASSPVVGTYGYTF
TGTGCCAGCAGCCCCGTCGTGGGTACCTATGGCTACACCTTC
>TRBV5-1|-|TRBJ1-2|-
CASRNRDGVPRRTF
TGCGCCAGCCGAAACCGGGACGGTGTGCCGAGAAGGACCTTC
>TRBV29-1|few|TRBJ2-1|TRBD2
CSVEAHAGGGYNEQFF
TGCAGCGTTGAGGCCCACGCGGGAGGCGGGTACAATGAGCAGTTCTTC
>TRBV20-1|few|TRBJ2-7|-
CSARDLEGTYEQYF
TGCAGTGCTAGAGATCTAGAGGGGACCTACGAGCAGTACTTC
>TRBV4-3|few|TRBJ1-1|TRBD1
CASSHGTGSNTEAFF
TGCGCCAGCAGCCATGGGACAGGCTCTAACACTGAAGCTTTCTTT
>TRBV20-1|few|TRBJ2-1|-
CSARELRGAYNEQFF
TGCAGTGCTAGAGAGTTGCGGGGAGCCTACAATGAGCAGTTCTTC
>TRBV29-1|few|TRBJ1-1|TRBD1
CSVENPDREVSEAFF
TGCAGCGTTGAAAACCCGGACAGGGAGGTATCTGAAGCTTTCTTT
>TRBV7-9|-|TRBJ2-2|TRBD2
CASTTLAENTGELFF
TGTGCCAGCACCACCCTAGCGGAAAACACCGGGGAGCTGTTTTTT
>TRBV7-2|few|TRBJ2-5|-
CASSGYGRGETQYF
TGTGCCAGCAGCGGGTACGGCCGAGGGGAGACCCAGTACTTC
>TRBV20-1|-|TRBJ1-2|-
CSALPGVGGYTF
TGCAGTGCCCTACCGGGGGTTGGTGGCTACACCTTC
>TRBV5-1|once|TRBJ2-1|-
CASSDAPPFQTFYNEQFF
TGCGCCAGCAGTGATGCCCCCCCCTTCCAGACGTTCTACAATGAGCAGTTCTTC
>TRBV12-3/TRBV12-4|few|TRBJ1-2|-
CASSLQDGNYGYTF
TGTGCCAGCAGTTTACAGGACGGGAACTATGGCTACACCTTC
>TRBV14|-|TRBJ2-1|TRBD2
CASSLRTTSGSGNEQFF
TGTGCCAGCAGCCTCCGCACGACTAGCGGGAGTGGAAATGAGCAGTTCTTC
>TRBV11-2|few|TRBJ1-2|-
CASSPERVTEYGYTF
TGTGCCAGCAGCCCCGAGAGAGTGACGGAATATGGCTACACCTTC
>TRBV29-1|few|TRBJ2-7|-
CSVVRQASTYEQYF
TGCAGCGTTGTTCGACAGGCGTCAACCTACGAGCAGTACTTC
>TRBV7-3|few|TRBJ2-4|TRBD2
CASSSGLAGAKNIQYF
TGTGCCAGCAGCTCAGGACTAGCGGGGGCCAAAAACATTCAGTACTTC
>TRBV4-3|-|TRBJ2-5|-
CASSQDLTGGRVGTQYF
TGCGCCAGCAGCCAAGATCTGACAGGCGGCCGGGTAGGGACCCAGTACTTC
>TRBV6-5|few|TRBJ2-5|-
CASRRLEQETQYF
TGTGCCAGCAGAAGACTAGAACAAGAGACCCAGTACTTC
>TRBV3-1|few|TRBJ2-1|-
CASSLGVHNEQFF
TGTGCCAGCAGCCTAGGGGTACACAATGAGCAGTTCTTC